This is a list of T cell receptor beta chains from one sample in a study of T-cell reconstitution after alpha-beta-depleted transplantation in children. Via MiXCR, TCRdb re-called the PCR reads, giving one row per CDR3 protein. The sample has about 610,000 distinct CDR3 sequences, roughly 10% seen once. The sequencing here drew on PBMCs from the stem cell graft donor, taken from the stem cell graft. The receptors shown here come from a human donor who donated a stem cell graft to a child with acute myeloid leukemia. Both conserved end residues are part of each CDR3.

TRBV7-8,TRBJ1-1,CASSLEEGRTEAFF
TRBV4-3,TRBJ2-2,CASSQDLSVKTGELFF
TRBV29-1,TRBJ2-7,CSARGAQIYEQYF
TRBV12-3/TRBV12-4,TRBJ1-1,CASSSNTGGGTEAFF
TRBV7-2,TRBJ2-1,CASSLETGSYNEQFF
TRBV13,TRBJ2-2,CASSLDALGAGELFF
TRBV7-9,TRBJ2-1,CASSDGTSGSGEQFF
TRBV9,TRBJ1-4,CASSTRGATNEKLFF
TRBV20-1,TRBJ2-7,CSARDQGSGSGWEQYF
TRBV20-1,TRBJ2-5,CSARDPARQIQETQYF
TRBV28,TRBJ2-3,CASSFQVGGFRSTDTQYF
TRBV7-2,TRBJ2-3,CASSSNGGRATDTQYF
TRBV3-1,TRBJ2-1,CASSQFTPELVAGGPNEQFF
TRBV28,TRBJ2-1,CASMLSNTNEQFF
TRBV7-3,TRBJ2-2,CASSLTATRDTGELFF
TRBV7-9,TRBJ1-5,CASSARDNNQPQHF
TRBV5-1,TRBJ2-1,CASSLGGGSSYNEQFF
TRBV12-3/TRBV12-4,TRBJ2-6,CASRGQLTGANVLTF
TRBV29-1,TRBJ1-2,CSAEGGARGYTF
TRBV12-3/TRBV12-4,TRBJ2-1,CASSRTSGRAEQFF
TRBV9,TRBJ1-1,CASSSSTGLTEAFF
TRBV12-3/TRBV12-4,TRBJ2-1,CASSPPAQTRQARIF
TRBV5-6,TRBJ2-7,CASQLSLAGVLNSYEQYF
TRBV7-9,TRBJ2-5,CASSFRRGGSGETQYF
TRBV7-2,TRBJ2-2,CASSLRRGQWTGELFF
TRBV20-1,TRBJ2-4,CSATYRGRSNIQYF
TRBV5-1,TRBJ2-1,CASSYLAGPYNEQFF
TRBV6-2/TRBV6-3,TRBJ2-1,CASSSRTSGSTYNEQFF
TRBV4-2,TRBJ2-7,CASSLDEGGTGTGSYEQYF
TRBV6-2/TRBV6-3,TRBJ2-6,CASSWSGGPGANVLTF
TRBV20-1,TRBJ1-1,CSARAGGRTEAFF
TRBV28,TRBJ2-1,CASTGNRYNEQFF
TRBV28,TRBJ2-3,CASSLRAGSTQYF
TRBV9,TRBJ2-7,CASSGRDGPYEQYF
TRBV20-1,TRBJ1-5,CSASPEGRGNQPQHF
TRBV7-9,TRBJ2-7,CASSPEYRHEQYF
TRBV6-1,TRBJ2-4,CASSPGLAGREAKNIQYF
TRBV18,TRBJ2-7,CASRKEGQGAGEQYF
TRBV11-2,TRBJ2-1,CASSPVFGASYNEQFF
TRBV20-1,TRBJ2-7,CSARDLEATTLATVYEQYF
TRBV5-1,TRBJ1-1,CASSLSGSRSTEAFF
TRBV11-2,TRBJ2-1,CASSLKLAGYNEQFF
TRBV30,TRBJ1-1,CAWSVWSLPTGANTEAFF